Presented here are 16 T cell receptor beta chains from one specimen sequenced in a study of regulatory T cells in long-lasting Graves disease. Library construction for TCR beta used iRepertoire HTBI primers and Arm-PCR of CDR3 regions. MiXCR was run by TCRdb on the multiplex PCR reads, yielding one entry per CDR3 protein. The sample yields roughly 610,000 distinct CDR3 sequences, 15% to 20% seen once. Time point indicated: newly diagnosed GD, antithyroid drugs for less than 3 months. The TCR library used RNA extracted from PBMCs. Separately, the same data were catalogued under a study of T cells in Graves' hyperthyroidism and ophthalmopathy.

Material: peripheral blood mononuclear cells (PBMCs), obtained at new diagnosis, from a patient treated with antithyroid drugs. These receptors all stem from a woman in her twenties or thirties with Graves disease.

This clonotype was seen a handful of times. A much larger clone lies one base from this, so it may be a read error. The J gene is TRBJ1-5, the V gene TRBV20-1, with TRBD1 matching 10 bases. This CDR3 has 13 amino acids. Germline loops: CDR1 DFQATT, CDR2 SNEGSKA (reference sequence). After removal of 3 bases from V and 5 bases from J, the junction contained 1 base not matched to a gene. CDR3 region: CSASGQGDQPQHF. CDR3 bases: TGCAGTGCTAGCGGACAGGGGGATCAGCCCCAGCATTTT.

Only a few counts were recorded for this clonotype. The chain employs TRBV4-1 and TRBJ2-1; D is possibly TRBD2 (6 bases). The ends were cut back, 4 bases at V and 1 base at J, with 17 bases in the middle. From germline, CDR1 is MGHRA and CDR2 YSYEKL. CDR3 length: 17 residues. The CDR3 nucleotides read TGCGCCAGCAGCCGGCCTGGGCGGGATCGGTCCTACAATGAGCAGTTCTTC. It encodes CASSRPGRDRSYNEQFF.

The rearrangement uses TRBV27 and TRBJ1-5; possibly TRBD1 for D (6 bases). The germline CDR1 and CDR2 sequences are MNHEY and SMNVEV (reference sequence). With 8 bases removed from V and 4 bases from J, the gap between germline ends came to 12 bases. This CDR3 comprises 13 residues. This CDR3 reads CASSNGQNQPQHF. CDR3 DNA sequence: TGTGCCAGCTCAAACGGACAGAATCAGCCCCAGCATTTT.

This clonotype was recorded at least ten times. The chain joins TRBV20-1 to TRBJ2-5, with TRBD2 matching 7 bases. The junction had 12 bases not matched to a gene; V was cut back by 6 bases and J by 2 bases. In germline, CDR1 is DFQATT, CDR2 SNEGSKA (reference sequence). The CDR3 consists of 15 residues. Here the CDR3 DNA reads TGCAGTGCCCCCCGGTTGACGGGAGGACAAGAGACCCAGTACTTC. Its translation: CSAPRLTGGQETQYF.

This clonotype was detected many times. The CDR3 nucleotides read TGTGCCAGCACCACTTCAGTGGGTCTCGGCTATGGCTACACCTTC. Amino acid sequence: CASTTSVGLGYGYTF. V and J are TRBV12-3 or TRBV12-4 and TRBJ1-2; D ambiguous. The V end lost 7 bases, the J end lost 4 bases, and 19 bases lay between the germline ends. The CDR3 spans 15 residues.

The rearrangement uses TRBV2 and TRBJ2-7; TRBD2 agrees at 7 bases. The CDR3 length is 12 residues. Germline-derived CDR1 and CDR2 are SNHLY and FYNNEI. V lost 8 bases to trimming and J lost 3 bases; unmatched junction nucleotides: 4. The CDR3 DNA sequence: TGTGCCAGCCGTCGGGAGGACTACGAGCAGTACTTC. Its protein is CASRREDYEQYF.

Worth noting for this clonotype: A read error may be the cause here, since a much bigger clone is one base away. V gene TRBV6-5 combines with J gene TRBJ1-1, with D unclear. Germline loops: CDR1 MNHEY, CDR2 SVGAGI. The CDR3 loop spans 16 amino acids. In DNA form, the CDR3 reads TGTGCCAGCAGTTATACACTCCACTGGACTAAGTCTGAAACTTTCTTT. This translates into CASSYTLHWTKSETFF.

Notes on this clonotype: A much larger clone differs from this one at a single base, so this may be a read error. The chain is built from TRBV11-2 and TRBJ1-2; D is uncertain. The germline V gene encodes CDR1 SGHAT and CDR2 FQNNGV. The CDR3 extends over 13 amino acids. CDR3 DNA sequence: TGTGCCAGCAGCCCAGACCTATACTATGGCTACATCTTC. Translating it yields CASSPDLYYGYIF.

This clonotype has a handful of counts. V gene TRBV7-9 combines with J gene TRBJ1-2; D is undetermined. CDR1 is SEHNR, CDR2 FQNEAQ, per germline (reference sequence). CDR3 size: 15 residues. Deletions cut 3 bases from V and 4 bases from J, with 15 bases between. This CDR3 reads CASSFSTGHAYGYTF. Here the CDR3 DNA reads TGTGCCAGCAGCTTTAGTACGGGTCACGCCTATGGCTACACCTTC.

This clonotype was recorded at least ten times. V usage is TRBV5-5 and J usage is TRBJ1-5; D possibly corresponds to TRBD1 (6 bases). From germline, CDR1 is SGHKS and CDR2 YYEKEE (reference sequence). The CDR3 sequence is 16 residues long. With 0 bases removed from V and 7 bases from J, the gap between germline ends came to 17 bases. CDR3 protein: CASSLDLRSTGQPQHF. CDR3 coding DNA: TGTGCCAGCAGCTTGGATCTCAGGTCCACAGGGCAGCCCCAGCATTTT.

Many counts were recorded for this clonotype. The V call is TRBV6-1, the J call TRBJ1-1; TRBD1 might be the D (5 bases). The CDR3 sequence is 14 residues long. Trimming cost V 7 bases and J 1 base, with 13 bases left between them. Germline values: CDR1 MNHNS, CDR2 SASEGT. The CDR3 loop is CASNLGHRNTEAFF. The DNA for the CDR3 is TGTGCCAGCAATCTTGGACACCGGAACACTGAAGCTTTCTTT.

This clonotype was found many times. V and J are TRBV20-1 and TRBJ1-2, with D maybe TRBD1 (6 bases). This CDR3 has 13 residues. The germline V gene has CDR1 DFQATT and CDR2 SNEGSKA (reference sequence). V lost 5 bases and J 3 bases, leaving 13 bases between the germline ends. For the CDR3, the DNA is TGCAGTGCTGGCACAGGGTTAGACTATGGCTACACCTTC. It translates to CSAGTGLDYGYTF.

This rearrangement joins TRBV7-3 to TRBJ1-1; D call uncertain. Germline V lookup: CDR1 SGHTA, CDR2 FQGTGA. The CDR3 extends over 13 amino acids. The V end was cut by 3 bases, the J end by 4 bases, with 9 bases between. The DNA for the CDR3 is TGTGCCAGCAGCTTGACTCCTACCACTGAAGCTTTCTTT. Translated: CASSLTPTTEAFF.

This clonotype was seen ten or more times. The chain couples TRBV11-2 to TRBJ2-5; 8 nucleotides align to TRBD2. J was trimmed by 5 bases and V by 6 bases; bases with no gene match: 11. Germline V lookup: CDR1 SGHAT, CDR2 FQNNGV. This CDR3 is 15 amino acids long. CDR3 in amino acids: CASSHGLAETETQYF. CDR3 DNA sequence: TGTGCCAGCAGTCACGGACTAGCTGAGACGGAGACCCAGTACTTC. Using reference TRBV11-2 and TRBJ2-5 for the parts outside the CDR3, the full variable domain is EAGVAQSPRYKIIEKRQSVAFWCNPISGHATLYWYQQILGQGPKLLIQFQNNGVVDDSQLPKDRFSAERLKGVDSTLKIQPAKLEDSAVYLCASSHGLAETETQYFGPGTRLLVL.

The chain is built from TRBV5-1 and TRBJ2-2; no clear D gene. Per germline, CDR1 SGHRS and CDR2 YFSETQ. V was shortened by 4 bases and J by 0 bases, with 19 bases between the two germline ends. There are 18 residues in the CDR3. CDR3 sequence: CASSGSLGSQANTGELFF. The CDR3 bases are TGCGCCAGCAGCGGGTCCCTTGGATCCCAAGCGAACACCGGGGAGCTGTTTTTT.

This clonotype has just a few counts. The chain employs TRBV6-2 or TRBV6-3 and TRBJ2-3, with TRBD1 identical over 9 bases. The CDR3 runs to 17 residues. CDR1 MNHEY and CDR2 SVGEGT come from the germline V gene. The trim removed 4 bases at V and 2 bases at J, leaving 10 bases unmatched. The CDR3 reads CASSWGQGIPSTDTQYF. CDR3 sequence (DNA): TGTGCCAGCAGTTGGGGACAGGGAATTCCTTCCACAGATACGCAGTATTTT.